This T cell receptor (beta chain) was captured in a study of long-term antiretroviral therapy in people with HIV. About the study: The oldest samples precede the 2015 immediate-ART recommendation by about a decade.

Version v3.0 of the immunoSEQ assay was performed at survey level. Sequencing was performed with immunoSEQ multiplex PCR; in TCRdb, only in-frame clones are kept and a portion is missing. The table has 20,000 or so clones, 86% seen once. Concerning this clone itself: Its specificity is not known.

Treated in the United States were all of the participants with HIV. CDR1 is SEHNR, CDR2 FQNEAQ, per germline (reference sequence). After removal of 5 bases from V and 8 bases from J, the junction contained 15 bases not matched to a gene. The CDR3 runs to 17 residues. Study-wide results and limits: At every time point, clones expanded before ART dominated the repertoire.

Source: unsorted PBMCs, taken 0.5 years after starting antiretroviral therapy. This chain connects TRBV7-9 to TRBJ1-4; 9 bases match TRBD1. The clonotype was recovered from a man aged 35 to 55 with HIV. The CDR3 DNA sequence: TGTGCCAGCAGCCCACGTCCCGGGACAGGGTTTGGCGAAAAACTGTTTTTT. This sequence encodes CASSPRPGTGFGEKLFF.